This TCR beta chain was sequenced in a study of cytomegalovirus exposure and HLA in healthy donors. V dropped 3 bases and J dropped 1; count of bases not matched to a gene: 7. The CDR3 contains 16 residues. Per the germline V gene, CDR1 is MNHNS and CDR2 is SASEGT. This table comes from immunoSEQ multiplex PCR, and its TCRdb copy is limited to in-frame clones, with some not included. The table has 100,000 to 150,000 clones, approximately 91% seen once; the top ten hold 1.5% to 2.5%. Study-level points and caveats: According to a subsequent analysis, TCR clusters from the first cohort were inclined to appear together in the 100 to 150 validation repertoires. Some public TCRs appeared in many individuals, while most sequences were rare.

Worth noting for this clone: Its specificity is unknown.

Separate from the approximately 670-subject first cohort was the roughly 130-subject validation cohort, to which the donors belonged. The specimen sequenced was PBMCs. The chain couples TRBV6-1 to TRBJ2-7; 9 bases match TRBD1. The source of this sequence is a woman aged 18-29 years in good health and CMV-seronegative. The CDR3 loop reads CASSDLTGGRSYEQYF. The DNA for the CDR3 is TGTGCCAGCAGTGACTTAACAGGGGGCAGGTCCTACGAGCAGTACTTC.